The 18 T cell receptor beta chains listed next were all sequenced from one sample in a study of T-cell memory formation after mild COVID-19. TCRdb ran MiXCR on the 5' RACE reads and lists one entry per CDR3 protein. The table includes about 560,000 distinct CDR3 sequences, roughly 21% detected once. Specimen: PBMCs or a T cell subset sorted from them (not recorded which). These receptors came from an adult woman who had mild COVID-19 (a few samples of this study predate the infection). Cell type and time point are not known.

The V and J genes are TRBV9 and TRBJ1-2; D is possibly TRBD1 (6 bases). The CDR3 spans 13 residues. The V and J ends lost 5 bases and 3 bases respectively, with 11 bases between them. Germline CDR1 SGDLS, CDR2 YYNGEE. The CDR3 DNA follows: TGTGCCAGCAGTCGGACAGAGCACTATGGCTACACCTTC. It encodes CASSRTEHYGYTF.

This clonotype showed up just a few times. The J gene is TRBJ1-1, the V gene TRBV12-3 or TRBV12-4; no definite D call. Trimming removed 4 bases from V and 1 base from J, with 10 bases in between. The CDR3 is 14 residues long. CDR3 coding DNA: TGTGCCAGCAGTTCGACGAGGGCGAACACTGAAGCTTTCTTT. Translation gives CASSSTRANTEAFF.

The chain combines TRBV7-8 with TRBJ1-5; D might be TRBD1 (6 bases). CDR3 length: 16 residues. Germline values: CDR1 SGHVS, CDR2 FQNEAQ. Trimming took off 5 bases at V and 3 bases at J, with 17 bases between the two ends. CDR3 nucleotide sequence: TGTGCCAGCAGCCCCTGGCCGGACAGTCTCAATCAGCCCCAGCATTTT. Residues: CASSPWPDSLNQPQHF. The whole variable domain, filled in from reference TRBV7-8 and TRBJ1-5, reads GAGVSQSPRYKVAKRGQDVALRCDPISGHVSLFWYQQALGQGPEFLTYFQNEAQLDKSGLPSDRFFAERPEGSVSTLKIQRTQQEDSAVYLCASSPWPDSLNQPQHFGDGTRLSIL.

As concerns this clonotype: An end of the junction differs from the germline gene, which may be a read error. The chain has TRBV20-1 and TRBJ1-2, with D perhaps TRBD1 (5 bases). The CDR3 consists of 13 residues. Germline V gene sequence: CDR1 DFQATT, CDR2 SNEGSKA (reference sequence). CDR3 sequence reads: CSALRQGGKGYTF. In DNA, the CDR3 is TGCAGTGCCCTCCGGCAGGGAGGAAAAGGCTACACTTTC.

This clonotype has only a few counts. The V call is TRBV5-1, the J call TRBJ2-3; 13 nucleotides match TRBD2. The CDR3 contains 16 residues. Germline assignment: CDR1 SGHRS and CDR2 YFSETQ. Trimming at V came to 4 bases and at J to 6 bases, leaving 8 bases not matched to a gene. The CDR3 region is CASSLRTSGSRDTQYF. The CDR3 DNA reads as TGCGCCAGCAGCCTCCGGACTAGCGGGAGCCGCGATACGCAGTATTTT.

This clonotype appeared once. This chain links TRBV15 with TRBJ1-2; tentatively, D is TRBD1 (5 bases). The CDR3 is 16 amino acids. Germline loops: CDR1 LNHNV, CDR2 YYDKDF (reference sequence). Deletions cut 1 base from V and 0 bases from J, with 12 bases between. The DNA for the CDR3 is TGTGCCACCAGCAGAGCCGGGACCACTCCTAACTATGGCTACACCTTC. Translating it yields CATSRAGTTPNYGYTF.

This clonotype has a handful of counts. The rearrangement joins TRBV20-1 to TRBJ1-6; D ambiguous. The length of the CDR3 is 15 residues. Germline V lookup: CDR1 DFQATT, CDR2 SNEGSKA (reference sequence). The germline V and J ends were trimmed by 1 base and 0 bases, with 7 bases remaining between them. CDR3 sequence reads: CSARAVDSYNSPLHF. The DNA for the CDR3 is TGCAGTGCTAGAGCGGTAGACTCCTATAATTCACCCCTCCACTTT.

The chain combines TRBV19 with TRBJ2-7, with D perhaps TRBD2 (5 bases). Trimming cost V 3 bases and J 3 bases, with 12 bases left between them. The CDR3 runs to 14 residues. The V gene's germline CDR1 is LNHDA and CDR2 SQIVND (reference sequence). The CDR3 loop reads CASSIGILGYEQYF. The CDR3 DNA reads as TGTGCCAGTAGTATCGGGATTTTAGGCTACGAGCAGTACTTC.

This clonotype came up a few times. This CDR3 is CASSLWDRRTDTQYF. CDR3 coding DNA: TGTGCCAGCAGTTTATGGGACCGCCGCACAGATACGCAGTATTTT. The J gene is TRBJ2-3, the V gene TRBV12-3 or TRBV12-4; D might be TRBD1 or TRBD2, each matching 5 bases. This CDR3 spans 15 amino acids. Trimming pared 2 bases from V and 1 base from J, leaving 10 bases between.

The chain is built from TRBV5-1 and TRBJ2-1; no definite D call. The CDR3 sequence is 13 residues long. The ends were cut back, 0 bases at V and 9 bases at J, with 10 bases in the middle. Per the germline V gene, CDR1 is SGHRS and CDR2 is YFSETQ. CDR3 in amino acids: CASSLGSEREQFF. CDR3 DNA sequence: TGCGCCAGCAGCTTGGGAAGCGAGCGTGAGCAGTTCTTC.

V and J are TRBV30 and TRBJ1-1; possibly TRBD1 for D (6 bases). V lost 1 base and J lost 1, with 7 bases in between. The CDR3 length is 13 residues. Germline lookup yields CDR1 GTSNPN and CDR2 SVGIG (reference sequence). CDR3 sequence (DNA): TGTGCCTGGAGTGGGACAGAGAACACTGAAGCTTTCTTT. Translation gives CAWSGTENTEAFF.

CDR3 in amino acids: CASSLGRLNTGELFF. The CDR3 DNA reads TGTGCCAGCAGTTTAGGCAGGTTAAACACCGGGGAGCTGTTTTTT. V gene TRBV27 combines with J gene TRBJ2-2; no firm D call. This CDR3 has 15 residues. Between the trimmed V and J ends, which lost 2 bases and 2 bases, there was a span of 9 bases. Germline V CDR1 and CDR2: MNHEY, SMNVEV (reference sequence).

The rearrangement uses TRBV6-6 and TRBJ1-1; TRBD1 is a possible D gene (5 bases). Germline V gene sequence: CDR1 MNHNY, CDR2 SVGAGI (reference sequence). Trimming took 2 bases from V and 2 from J, leaving 12 bases between them. The CDR3 runs to 15 residues. CDR3 amino acids: CASSYLQGSNTEAFF. The CDR3 DNA follows: TGTGCCAGCAGTTACCTCCAGGGAAGTAACACTGAAGCTTTCTTT.

This clonotype was seen a single time. This sequence joins TRBV10-2 and TRBJ2-7; D may match TRBD1 or TRBD2 (5 bases each). Germline values: CDR1 WSHSY, CDR2 SAAADI. The CDR3 runs 15 residues. V lost 6 bases and J 4 bases, leaving 19 bases between the germline ends. CDR3 in DNA: TGCGCCAGCAGGAAAGCTGGGACGGGTGTTTACGAGCAGTACTTC. Amino acids: CASRKAGTGVYEQYF.

In DNA, the CDR3 is TGTGCCAGCAGCTTAAGTGCCTTACAGAGCCGCGGAGGGCAGTATTTT. Its translation: CASSLSALQSRGGQYF. The rearrangement links TRBV7-3 to TRBJ2-3; D possibly corresponds to TRBD2 (5 bases). The CDR3 loop spans 16 amino acids. CDR1 and CDR2 (germline): SGHTA, FQGTGA. With 1 base removed from V and 11 bases from J, the gap between germline ends came to 22 bases.

The CDR3 region has the DNA TGTGCCAGCAGTGAAACGAGGTCTGGGACCCAGTACTTC. This sequence encodes CASSETRSGTQYF. The genes are TRBV2 and TRBJ2-5; unclear D gene. Germline CDR1 is SNHLY and CDR2 is FYNNEI. The CDR3 length is 13 residues. The V gene lost 2 bases and the J gene lost 7 bases, with 11 bases spanning the gap.

This clonotype was counted many times. V gene TRBV7-3 combines with J gene TRBJ2-3; D perhaps matches TRBD2 (6 bases). The CDR3 length is 16 residues. Germline lookup yields CDR1 SGHTA and CDR2 FQGTGA. The germline V and J ends were trimmed by 6 bases and 5 bases, with 21 bases remaining between them. The CDR3 reads CASSPNGRGIGDTQYF. The CDR3, as DNA: TGTGCCAGCAGTCCAAATGGGCGGGGCATTGGAGATACGCAGTATTTT.

Here the CDR3 reads CASSSVGRGNYGYTF. Here the CDR3 DNA reads TGTGCCAGCAGCTCGGTCGGCAGGGGTAACTATGGCTACACCTTC. The rearrangement joins TRBV7-9 to TRBJ1-2; perhaps TRBD1 as D (6 bases). Trimming took off 4 bases at V and 1 base at J, with 13 bases between the two ends. CDR1 and CDR2 (germline): SEHNR, FQNEAQ (reference sequence). The CDR3 totals 15 residues.